These T cell receptor beta chains were read from a single sample in a study of tumor-infiltrating lymphocytes in localized non-small cell lung cancer. Using immunoSEQ multiplex PCR, the repertoire was profiled, and TCRdb retains in-frame clones only, with some absent. The sample lists 25,000 to 30,000 clones, 70% to 90% occurring once. The specimen sequenced was lung tumor tissue. These receptors were obtained from a human donor with non-small cell lung cancer. Both conserved end residues are trimmed from each CDR3. The D gene is left open where the match is weak.

J gene: TRBJ2-3; D gene: -; V gene: TRBV6-5; CDR3 protein: ASRVDGAHTDTQY
J gene: TRBJ2-7; D gene: -; V gene: TRBV9; CDR3 protein: ASSADPANIYEQY
J gene: TRBJ2-7; D gene: -; V gene: TRBV9; CDR3 protein: ASSLSSGSGEQY
J gene: TRBJ1-1; D gene: TRBD1; V gene: TRBV6-6; CDR3 protein: ASSSEDREAF
J gene: TRBJ1-3; D gene: TRBD1; V gene: TRBV7-2; CDR3 protein: ASSPQGTGAGNTIY
J gene: TRBJ2-2; D gene: -; V gene: TRBV14; CDR3 protein: ASSPLGTVAPGELF
J gene: TRBJ1-6; D gene: TRBD1; V gene: TRBV30; CDR3 protein: AWSGQGQSPLH
J gene: TRBJ1-4; D gene: -; V gene: TRBV19; CDR3 protein: ASSRDTLATNEKLF
J gene: TRBJ2-7; D gene: -; V gene: TRBV7-2; CDR3 protein: ASSLATGPYEQY
J gene: TRBJ1-2; D gene: -; V gene: TRBV9; CDR3 protein: ASSVDGFGYT
J gene: TRBJ1-2; D gene: TRBD1; V gene: TRBV5-6; CDR3 protein: ASSPGTGTYGYT
J gene: TRBJ1-5; D gene: -; V gene: TRBV11-2; CDR3 protein: ASSLGSQGSQPQH
J gene: TRBJ2-1; D gene: -; V gene: TRBV7-2; CDR3 protein: ASSLAPRSSYNEQF
J gene: TRBJ2-3; D gene: TRBD2; V gene: TRBV10-3; CDR3 protein: AIPSRQNGGGTDTQY
J gene: TRBJ2-7; D gene: -; V gene: TRBV5-8; CDR3 protein: ASSLAGTYAEQY
J gene: TRBJ2-1; D gene: -; V gene: TRBV29-1; CDR3 protein: SGGGDSYNEQF
J gene: TRBJ2-3; D gene: TRBD2; V gene: TRBV13; CDR3 protein: ASSATSGGADTQY
J gene: TRBJ1-2; D gene: -; V gene: TRBV2; CDR3 protein: ASSERPDAGYGYT
J gene: TRBJ1-2; D gene: TRBD1; V gene: TRBV28; CDR3 protein: ASSPGGEGYGYT
J gene: TRBJ2-7; D gene: TRBD1; V gene: TRBV6-1; CDR3 protein: ASGQGYEQY
J gene: TRBJ1-1; D gene: -; V gene: TRBV6-5; CDR3 protein: ASKDGGTEAF
J gene: TRBJ1-2; D gene: TRBD1; V gene: TRBV4-2; CDR3 protein: ASSQPGQRNYGYT
J gene: TRBJ1-1; D gene: -; V gene: TRBV5-1; CDR3 protein: ASSLEAGVLSEAF
J gene: TRBJ2-6; D gene: -; V gene: TRBV7-7; CDR3 protein: ASSLGGTGANVLT
J gene: TRBJ1-1; D gene: -; V gene: TRBV7-9; CDR3 protein: ASSLAEVSEAF
J gene: TRBJ2-1; D gene: TRBD2; V gene: TRBV4-2; CDR3 protein: ASSPGTSGVEQF